One and the same sample provided the 13 T cell receptor beta chains below, sequenced in a study of regulatory T cells in long-lasting Graves disease. Construction of TCR beta libraries relied on iRepertoire HTBI primers and on Arm-PCR targeting CDR3 regions. TCRdb reanalysed the multiplex PCR reads using MiXCR and keeps one entry per CDR3 protein. The sample includes 400,000 to 500,000 distinct CDR3 sequences, 15% of them seen just once. The time point: newly diagnosed GD, antithyroid drugs for less than 3 months. The authors made the TCR library using RNA they extracted from PBMCs. The same data also went into a second study, on T cells in Graves' hyperthyroidism and ophthalmopathy.

The source was peripheral blood mononuclear cells (PBMCs), collected at new diagnosis, from a patient treated with antithyroid drugs. Receptors originate from a woman aged 25 to 39 with Graves disease.

This sequence joins TRBV7-2 and TRBJ2-2, with TRBD2 matching 7 bases. Looked up from germline, CDR1 is SGHTA and CDR2 is FQGNSA. V shed 1 base and J 6 bases; nucleotides not matched to a gene: 11. The CDR3 is made up of 17 amino acids. Here the CDR3 reads CASSLVGVRGGPGELFF. In nucleotides, the CDR3 is TGTGCCAGCAGCTTAGTGGGGGTAAGGGGAGGGCCCGGGGAGCTGTTTTTT.

This clonotype was seen repeatedly, ten times or more. The V and J genes are TRBV28 and TRBJ2-1; weak D call: TRBD2 (5 bases). The V gene lost 7 bases and the J gene lost 7 bases, with 14 bases spanning the gap. Germline loops: CDR1 MDHEN, CDR2 SYDVKM. This CDR3 has 13 amino acids. CDR3 protein: CASNSGLRNEQFF. In DNA, the CDR3 is TGTGCCAGCAATTCGGGGTTGAGGAATGAGCAGTTCTTC.

The chain joins TRBV14 to TRBJ1-2; TRBD1 might be the D (5 bases). The germline V gene has CDR1 SGHDN and CDR2 FVKESK. This CDR3 comprises 13 residues. V was cut by 5 bases and J by 8 bases, with 15 bases left in between. CDR3 coding DNA: TGTGCCAGCAGCACCGGGAGCGCAGGGGGCTACACCTTC. It yields the protein CASSTGSAGGYTF.

This clonotype was seen at least ten times. V usage is TRBV7-9 and J usage is TRBJ2-1; 9 bases agree with TRBD2. The CDR3 is 16 amino acids. Per the germline V gene, CDR1 is SEHNR and CDR2 is FQNEAQ (reference sequence). V lost 4 bases to trimming and J lost 5 bases; unmatched junction nucleotides: 9. CDR3 amino acids: CASSYLEREENNEQFF. The CDR3 region has the DNA TGTGCCAGCAGCTACCTTGAGCGGGAGGAGAACAATGAGCAGTTCTTC.

This clonotype was seen a few times. This sequence joins TRBV27 and TRBJ2-3; 8 bases agree with TRBD2. With 6 bases clipped from V and 2 bases from J, the junction kept 7 bases outside the gene matches. Germline-derived CDR1 and CDR2 are MNHEY and SMNVEV (reference sequence). The CDR3 runs 15 residues. The CDR3: CASRPGTRATDTQYF. The CDR3 nucleotides read TGTGCCAGCAGGCCCGGGACTAGGGCCACAGATACGCAGTATTTT.

There are many counts of this clonotype. The chain is built from TRBV20-1 and TRBJ2-2; 7 bases are a match to TRBD1. CDR1 and CDR2 from the germline V gene are DFQATT and SNEGSKA (reference sequence). This CDR3 is 14 amino acids long. After removal of 5 bases from V and 4 bases from J, the junction contained 7 bases not matched to a gene. This CDR3 is CSALGTEFTGELFF. The DNA for the CDR3 is TGCAGTGCTTTGGGGACAGAATTCACCGGGGAGCTGTTTTTT.

As regards this clonotype: This likely stems from a read error, as it lies one base from a far larger clone. The V call is TRBV11-2, the J call TRBJ2-5, with TRBD2 identical over 15 bases. The V segment lost 5 bases and the J segment 11 bases; nucleotides outside the gene matches: 21. This CDR3 spans 19 amino acids. Germline V gives CDR1 SGHAT, CDR2 FQNNGV. The DNA for the CDR3 is TGTGCCAGCAGCCCCGGGACTAGCGGGAGGTCGATTTCCTACAATGAGCAGTACTTC. It is translated as CASSPGTSGRSISYNEQYF.

This clonotype was seen at least ten times. The J gene is TRBJ1-1, the V gene TRBV9; D gene unclear. In germline, CDR1 is SGDLS, CDR2 YYNGEE. Trimming removed 0 bases at V and 4 bases at J, with 4 bases between. This CDR3 region has 12 residues. The CDR3 nucleotides are TGTGCCAGCAGCGTAGGGGGCACTGAAGCTTTCTTT. It specifies CASSVGGTEAFF. The variable domain in full, completed from reference TRBV9 and TRBJ1-1, reads DSGVTQTPKHLITATGQRVTLRCSPRSGDLSVYWYQQSLDQGLQFLIQYYNGEERAKGNILERFSAQQFPDLHSELNLSSLELGDSALYFCASSVGGTEAFFGQGTRLTVV.

This clonotype has at least ten counts. This sequence joins TRBV11-2 and TRBJ2-7; either TRBD1 or TRBD2 may supply D (5 bases each). This CDR3 is built from 16 residues. The V gene's germline CDR1 is SGHAT and CDR2 FQNNGV. V lost 1 base, J lost 3 bases, and 16 bases lay in between. CDR3 region: CASSLVGPSGGYEQYF. The CDR3 DNA reads as TGTGCCAGCAGCTTAGTGGGACCCAGCGGCGGCTACGAGCAGTACTTC.

The chain employs TRBV4-1 and TRBJ2-5; D unresolved. Looked up from germline, CDR1 is MGHRA and CDR2 is YSYEKL. This CDR3 is 14 amino acids long. Deletions cut 3 bases from V and 0 bases from J, with 8 bases between. The CDR3, as DNA: TGCGCCAGCAGCCAGACTCCGGACCAAGAGACCCAGTACTTC. Amino acids: CASSQTPDQETQYF.

This clonotype was detected only once. The chain links TRBV28 to TRBJ2-5; the D gene is possibly TRBD2 (5 bases). CDR1 is MDHEN, CDR2 SYDVKM, per germline. CDR3 length: 14 residues. Trimming took 6 bases from V and 1 from J, leaving 12 bases between them. CDR3 sequence (DNA): TGTGCCAGCAGCCCAGCGGCCATCCAAGAGACCCAGTACTTC. Protein sequence: CASSPAAIQETQYF. The whole variable domain, filled in from reference TRBV28 and TRBJ2-5, reads DVKVTQSSRYLVKRTGEKVFLECVQDMDHENMFWYRQDPGLGLRLIYFSYDVKMKEKGDIPEGYSVSREKKERFSLILESASTNQTSMYLCASSPAAIQETQYFGPGTRLLVL.

This clonotype appeared many times. The chain carries TRBV7-9 and TRBJ2-7; no firm D call. Trimming removed 2 bases at V and 7 bases at J, with 15 bases between. There are 14 residues in the CDR3. CDR1 and CDR2 (germline): SEHNR, FQNEAQ (reference sequence). In DNA form, the CDR3 reads TGTGCCAGCAGCTTATTAGGTCAGAACGGGGAGCAGTACTTC. Its translation is CASSLLGQNGEQYF.

This clonotype was counted at least ten times. J is TRBJ2-1 and V is TRBV12-3 or TRBV12-4; 8 bases match TRBD2. The CDR3 consists of 17 residues. J lost 5 bases, V lost 3 bases, and 12 bases had no gene match. The CDR3 sequence: CASSFLGTRAKHNEQFF. The CDR3 nucleotides read TGTGCCAGCAGTTTCTTAGGGACTAGAGCCAAACACAATGAGCAGTTCTTC.